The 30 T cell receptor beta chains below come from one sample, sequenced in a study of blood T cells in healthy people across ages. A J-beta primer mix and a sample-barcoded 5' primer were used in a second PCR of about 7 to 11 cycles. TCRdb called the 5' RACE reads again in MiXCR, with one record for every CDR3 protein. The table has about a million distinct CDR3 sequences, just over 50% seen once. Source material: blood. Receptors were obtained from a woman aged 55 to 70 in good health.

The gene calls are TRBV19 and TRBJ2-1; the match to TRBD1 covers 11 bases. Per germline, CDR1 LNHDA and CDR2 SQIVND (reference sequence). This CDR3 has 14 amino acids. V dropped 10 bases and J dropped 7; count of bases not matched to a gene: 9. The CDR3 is CAISRTGGTNEQFF. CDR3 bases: TGTGCCATCTCCCGGACAGGGGGCACGAATGAGCAGTTCTTC. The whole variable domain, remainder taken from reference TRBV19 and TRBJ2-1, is DGGITQSPKYLFRKEGQNVTLSCEQNLNHDAMYWYRQDPGQGLRLIYYSQIVNDFQKGDIAEGYSVSREKKESFPLTVTSAQKNPTAFYLCAISRTGGTNEQFFGPGTRLTVL.

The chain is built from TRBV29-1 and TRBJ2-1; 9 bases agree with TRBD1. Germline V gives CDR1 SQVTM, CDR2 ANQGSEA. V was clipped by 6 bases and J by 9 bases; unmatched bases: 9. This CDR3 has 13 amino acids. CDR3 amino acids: CSVRPGQGLEQFF. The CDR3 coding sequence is TGCAGCGTCCGACCGGGACAGGGACTTGAGCAGTTCTTC.

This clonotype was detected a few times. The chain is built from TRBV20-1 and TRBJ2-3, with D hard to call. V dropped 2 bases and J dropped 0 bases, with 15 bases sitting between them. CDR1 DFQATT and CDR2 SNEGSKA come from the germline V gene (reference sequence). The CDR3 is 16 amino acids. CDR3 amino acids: CSARHSGRTSTDTQYF. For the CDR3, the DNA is TGCAGTGCTAGACACTCTGGCAGAACTAGCACAGATACGCAGTATTTT.

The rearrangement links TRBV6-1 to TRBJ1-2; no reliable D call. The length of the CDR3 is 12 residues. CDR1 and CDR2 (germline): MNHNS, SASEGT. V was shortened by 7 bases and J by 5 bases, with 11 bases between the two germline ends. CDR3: CASIREAYGYTF. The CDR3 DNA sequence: TGTGCCAGCATAAGGGAGGCATATGGCTACACCTTC.

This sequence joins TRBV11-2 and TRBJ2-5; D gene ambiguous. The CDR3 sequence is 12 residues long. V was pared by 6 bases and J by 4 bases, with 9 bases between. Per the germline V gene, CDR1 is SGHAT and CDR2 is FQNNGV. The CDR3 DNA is TGTGCCAGCAGTATGGGGTCAGAGACCCAGTACTTC. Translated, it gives CASSMGSETQYF.

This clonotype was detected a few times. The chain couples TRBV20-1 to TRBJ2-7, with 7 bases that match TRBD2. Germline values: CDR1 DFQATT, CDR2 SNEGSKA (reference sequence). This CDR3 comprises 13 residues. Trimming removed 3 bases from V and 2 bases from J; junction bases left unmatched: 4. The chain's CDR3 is CSARTGGAYEQYF. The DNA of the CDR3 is TGCAGTGCTAGGACGGGAGGTGCCTACGAGCAGTACTTC.

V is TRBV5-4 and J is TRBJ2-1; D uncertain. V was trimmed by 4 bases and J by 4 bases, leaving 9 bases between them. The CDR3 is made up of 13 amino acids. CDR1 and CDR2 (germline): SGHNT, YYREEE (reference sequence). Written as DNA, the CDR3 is TGTGCCAGCAGCGTGGTTTCTTACAATGAGCAGTTCTTC. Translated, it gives CASSVVSYNEQFF.

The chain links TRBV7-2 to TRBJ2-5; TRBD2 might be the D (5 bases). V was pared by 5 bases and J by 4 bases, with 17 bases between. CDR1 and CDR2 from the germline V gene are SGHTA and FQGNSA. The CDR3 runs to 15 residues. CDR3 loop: CASSPGLGPPETQYF. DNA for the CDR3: TGTGCCAGCAGCCCAGGACTTGGGCCCCCAGAGACCCAGTACTTC. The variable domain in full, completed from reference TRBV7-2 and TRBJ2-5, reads GAGVSQSPSNKVTEKGKDVELRCDPISGHTALYWYRQSLGQGLEFLIYFQGNSAPDKSGLPSDRFSAERTGGSVSTLTIQRTQQEDSAVYLCASSPGLGPPETQYFGPGTRLLVL.

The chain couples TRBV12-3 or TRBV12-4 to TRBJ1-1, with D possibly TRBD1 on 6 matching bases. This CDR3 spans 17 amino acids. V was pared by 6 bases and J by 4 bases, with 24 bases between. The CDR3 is CASSPTRQAARVTEAFF. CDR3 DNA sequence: TGTGCCAGCAGCCCAACCCGACAGGCCGCGAGGGTCACTGAAGCTTTCTTT.

CDR3 sequence (DNA): TGCAGTGCACAATCCCGGGACAGGGGTTGGGTGACAAATGAAAAACTGTTTTTT. Protein: CSAQSRDRGWVTNEKLFF. This chain links TRBV20-1 with TRBJ1-4; 10 bases agree with TRBD1. CDR1 is DFQATT and CDR2 is SNEGSKA in the germline V gene (reference sequence). Trimming at V came to 6 bases and at J to 5 bases, leaving 18 bases not matched to a gene. This CDR3 region has 18 residues.

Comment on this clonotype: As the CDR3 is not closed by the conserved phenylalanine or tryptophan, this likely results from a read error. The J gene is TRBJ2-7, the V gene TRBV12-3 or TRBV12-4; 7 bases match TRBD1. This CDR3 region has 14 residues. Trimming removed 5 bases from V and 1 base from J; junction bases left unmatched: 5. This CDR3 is CASSPDRLSYEQYL. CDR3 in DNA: TGTGCCAGCAGTCCGGACAGGCTGTCCTACGAGCAGTACTTA.

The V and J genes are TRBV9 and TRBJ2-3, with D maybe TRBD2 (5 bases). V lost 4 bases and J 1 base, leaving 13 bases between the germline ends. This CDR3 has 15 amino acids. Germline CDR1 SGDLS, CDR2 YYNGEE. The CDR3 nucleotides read TGTGCCAGCAGCTCAGTTGGGAGCGGCACAGATACGCAGTATTTT. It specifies CASSSVGSGTDTQYF.

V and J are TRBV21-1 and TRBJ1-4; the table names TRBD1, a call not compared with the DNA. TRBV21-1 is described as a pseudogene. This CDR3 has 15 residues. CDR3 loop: CASTIQDRCCAKLFF. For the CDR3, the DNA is TGTGCCAGCACCATTCAGGACAGGTGTTGTGCAAAACTGTTTTTT.

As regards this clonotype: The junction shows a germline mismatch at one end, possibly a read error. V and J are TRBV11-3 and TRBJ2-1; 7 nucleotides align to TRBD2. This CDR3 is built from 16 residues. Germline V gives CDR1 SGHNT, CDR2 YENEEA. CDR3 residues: CASSIPPSGKYNERFF. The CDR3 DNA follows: TGTGCCAGCAGCATCCCGCCTAGCGGAAAATACAATGAGCGGTTCTTC.

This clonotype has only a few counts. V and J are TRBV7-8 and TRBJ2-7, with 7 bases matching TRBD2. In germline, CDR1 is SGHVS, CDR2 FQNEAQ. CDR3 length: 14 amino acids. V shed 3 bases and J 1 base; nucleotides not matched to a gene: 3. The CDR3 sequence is CASSLGTNSYEQYF. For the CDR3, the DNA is TGTGCCAGCAGCTTGGGGACTAATTCCTACGAGCAGTACTTC.

For the CDR3, the DNA is TGTGCCAGCGAGGGGGGGGGTCGGTACGAGCAGTACTTC. Translated, it gives CASEGGGRYEQYF. The chain joins TRBV12-3 or TRBV12-4 to TRBJ2-7; possible D gene TRBD2, 7 bases. V lost 8 bases and J lost 4, with 15 bases in between. The CDR3 sequence is 13 residues long.

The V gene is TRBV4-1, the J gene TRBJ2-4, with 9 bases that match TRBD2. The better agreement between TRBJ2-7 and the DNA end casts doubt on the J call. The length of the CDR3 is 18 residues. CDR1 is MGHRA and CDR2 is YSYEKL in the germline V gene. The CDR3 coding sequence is TGCGCCAGCAGCCATGAGTTGGCTAGCGGGATGCTCGTCTACGAGCAGTACTTC. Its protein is CASSHELASGMLVYEQYF.

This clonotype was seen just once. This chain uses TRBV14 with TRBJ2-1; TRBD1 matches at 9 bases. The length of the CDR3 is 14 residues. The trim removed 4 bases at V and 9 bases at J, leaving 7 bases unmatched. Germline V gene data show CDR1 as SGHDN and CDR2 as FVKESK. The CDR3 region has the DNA TGTGCCAGCAGCCCACAGGGGGCCGTGGGTGAGCAGTTCTTC. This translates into CASSPQGAVGEQFF.

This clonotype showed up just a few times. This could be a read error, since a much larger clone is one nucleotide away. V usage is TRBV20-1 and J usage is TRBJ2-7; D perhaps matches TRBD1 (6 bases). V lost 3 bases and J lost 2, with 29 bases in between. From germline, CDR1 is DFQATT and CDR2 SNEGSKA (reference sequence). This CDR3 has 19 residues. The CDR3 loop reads CSASGTPQGSGVVTYEQYF. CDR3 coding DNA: TGCAGTGCTAGCGGGACCCCACAGGGAAGCGGAGTAGTAACCTACGAGCAGTACTTC.

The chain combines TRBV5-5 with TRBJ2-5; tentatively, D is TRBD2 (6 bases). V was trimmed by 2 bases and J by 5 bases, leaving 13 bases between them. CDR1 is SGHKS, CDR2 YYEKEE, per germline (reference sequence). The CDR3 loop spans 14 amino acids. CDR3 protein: CASSLPGTPETQYF. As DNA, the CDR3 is TGTGCCAGCAGCTTACCCGGGACTCCCGAGACCCAGTACTTC.

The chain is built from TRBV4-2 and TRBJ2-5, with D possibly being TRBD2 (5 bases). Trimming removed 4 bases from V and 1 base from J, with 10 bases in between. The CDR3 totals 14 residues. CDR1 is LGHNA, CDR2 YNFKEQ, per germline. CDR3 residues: CASSRSARQETQYF. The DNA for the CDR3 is TGTGCCAGCAGCCGTAGCGCCCGCCAAGAGACCCAGTACTTC.

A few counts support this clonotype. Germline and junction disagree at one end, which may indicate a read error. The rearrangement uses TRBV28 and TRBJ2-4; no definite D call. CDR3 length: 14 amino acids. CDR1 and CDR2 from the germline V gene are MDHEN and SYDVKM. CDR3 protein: CASTLSLAKNIQYF. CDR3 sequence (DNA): TGTGCCAGCACTTTATCGTTGGCCAAAAACATTCAGTACTTC. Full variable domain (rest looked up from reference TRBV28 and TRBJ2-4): DVKVTQSSRYLVKRTGEKVFLECVQDMDHENMFWYRQDPGLGLRLIYFSYDVKMKEKGDIPEGYSVSREKKERFSLILESASTNQTSMYLCASTLSLAKNIQYFGAGTRLSVL.

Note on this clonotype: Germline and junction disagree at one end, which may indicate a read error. The CDR3 is CATSRDRGQETRYF. CDR3 nucleotides: TGTGCCACCAGCAGAGATCGGGGGCAAGAGACCCGGTACTTC. V and J are TRBV15 and TRBJ2-5; D is tentatively TRBD1 or TRBD2 (6 bases each). This CDR3 has 14 residues. The germline V gene has CDR1 LNHNV and CDR2 YYDKDF (reference sequence). Based on the CDR3 plus reference TRBV15 and TRBJ2-5, the full variable domain is DAMVIQNPRYQVTQFGKPVTLSCSQTLNHNVMYWYQQKSSQAPKLLFHYYDKDFNNEADTPDNFQSRRPNTSFCFLDIRSPGLGDTAMYLCATSRDRGQETRYFGPGTRLLVL.

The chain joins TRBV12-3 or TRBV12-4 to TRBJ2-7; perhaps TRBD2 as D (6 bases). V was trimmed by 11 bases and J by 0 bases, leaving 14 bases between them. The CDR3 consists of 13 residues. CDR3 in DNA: TGTGCCTGTCGTAGCGGATTCTCCTACGAGCAGTACTTC. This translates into CACRSGFSYEQYF.

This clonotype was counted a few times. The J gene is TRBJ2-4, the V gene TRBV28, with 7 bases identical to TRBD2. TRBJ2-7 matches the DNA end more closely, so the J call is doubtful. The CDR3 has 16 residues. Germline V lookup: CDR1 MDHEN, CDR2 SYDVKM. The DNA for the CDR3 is TGTGCCAGCAGTCCAAGATCCCCTGGACTAGCCTACGAGCAGTACTTC. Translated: CASSPRSPGLAYEQYF.

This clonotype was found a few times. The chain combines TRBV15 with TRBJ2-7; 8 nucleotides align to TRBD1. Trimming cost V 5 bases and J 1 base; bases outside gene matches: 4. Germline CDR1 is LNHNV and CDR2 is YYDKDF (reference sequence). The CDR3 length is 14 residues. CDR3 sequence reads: CATSDRGGSYEQYF. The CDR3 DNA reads TGTGCCACCAGCGACAGGGGCGGGTCCTACGAGCAGTACTTC.

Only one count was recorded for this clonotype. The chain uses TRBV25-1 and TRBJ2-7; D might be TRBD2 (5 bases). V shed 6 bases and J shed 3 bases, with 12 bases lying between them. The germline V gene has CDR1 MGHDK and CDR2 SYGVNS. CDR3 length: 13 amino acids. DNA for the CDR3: TGTGCCAGCAGCGGGATGGGGTACTACGAGCAGTACTTC. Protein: CASSGMGYYEQYF.

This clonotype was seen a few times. CDR3 coding DNA: TGTGCCATCAGCGATTGGACTAGCGATGAGCAGTACTTC. It encodes CAISDWTSDEQYF. This chain links TRBV10-3 with TRBJ2-7; 9 nucleotides match TRBD2. The CDR3 is made up of 13 amino acids. Trimming cost V 6 bases and J 7 bases; bases outside gene matches: 7. Germline V CDR1 and CDR2: ENHRY, SYGVKD.

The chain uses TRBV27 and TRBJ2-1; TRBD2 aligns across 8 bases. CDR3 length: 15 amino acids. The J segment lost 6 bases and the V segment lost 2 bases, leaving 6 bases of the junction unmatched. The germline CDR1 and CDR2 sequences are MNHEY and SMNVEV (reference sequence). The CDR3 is CASSLGASGFNEQFF. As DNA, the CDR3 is TGTGCCAGCAGTTTAGGGGCTAGCGGGTTCAATGAGCAGTTCTTC.

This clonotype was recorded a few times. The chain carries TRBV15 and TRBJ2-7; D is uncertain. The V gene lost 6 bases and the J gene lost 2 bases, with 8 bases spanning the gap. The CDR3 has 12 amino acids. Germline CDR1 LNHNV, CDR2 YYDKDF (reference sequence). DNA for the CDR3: TGTGCCACCAGGGCAGGTGCCTACGAGCAGTACTTC. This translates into CATRAGAYEQYF.